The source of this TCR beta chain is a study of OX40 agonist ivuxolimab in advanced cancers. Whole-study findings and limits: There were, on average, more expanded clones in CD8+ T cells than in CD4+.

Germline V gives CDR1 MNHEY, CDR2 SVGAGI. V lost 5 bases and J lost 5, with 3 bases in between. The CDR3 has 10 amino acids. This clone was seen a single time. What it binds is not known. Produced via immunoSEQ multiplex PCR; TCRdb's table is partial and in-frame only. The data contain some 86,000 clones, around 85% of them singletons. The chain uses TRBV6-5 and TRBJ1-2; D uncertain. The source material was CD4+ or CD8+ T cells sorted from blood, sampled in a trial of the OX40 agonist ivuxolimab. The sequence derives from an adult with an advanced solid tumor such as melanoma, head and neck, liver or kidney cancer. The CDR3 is CASSAYGYTF. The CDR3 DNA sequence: TGTGCCAGCAGTGCGTATGGCTACACCTTC.